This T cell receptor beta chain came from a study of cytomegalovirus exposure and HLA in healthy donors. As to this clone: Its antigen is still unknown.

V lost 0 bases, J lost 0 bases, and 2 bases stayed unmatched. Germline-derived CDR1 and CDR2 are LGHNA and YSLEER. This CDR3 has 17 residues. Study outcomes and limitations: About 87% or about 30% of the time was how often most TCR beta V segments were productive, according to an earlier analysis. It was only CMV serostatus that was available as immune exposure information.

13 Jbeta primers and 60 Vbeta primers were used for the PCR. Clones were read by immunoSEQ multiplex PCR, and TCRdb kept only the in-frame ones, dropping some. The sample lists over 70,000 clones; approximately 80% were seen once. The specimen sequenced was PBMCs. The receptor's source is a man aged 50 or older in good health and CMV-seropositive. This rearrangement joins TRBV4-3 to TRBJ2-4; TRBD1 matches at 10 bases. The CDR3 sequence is CASSQDRTGGAKNIQYF. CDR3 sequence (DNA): TGCGCCAGCAGCCAAGATAGGACAGGGGGAGCCAAAAACATTCAGTACTTC.